The rows below give T cell receptor beta chains drawn from one sample of a study of identical twins. TCRdb reprocessed the 5' RACE reads via MiXCR and lists one record per CDR3 protein. The repertoire consists of about 550,000 distinct CDR3 sequences, with about 20% occurring once and the leading ten covering 0.45% to 0.5%. The same data also went into a second study, on yellow fever vaccine responses in identical twins.

Sequencing was carried out using CD4+ T cells sorted from blood. These receptors originate from a woman under 30 in good health. Both conserved end residues are part of each CDR3. The D gene is left open where the match is weak. Clone size, where shown, is once, few, many, or a class for clones that have expanded.

TRBV9	few	TRBD2	TRBJ2-1	CASSVVLAGRYEQFF	TGTGCCAGCAGCGTAGTACTAGCGGGGCGTTATGAGCAGTTCTTC
TRBV6-5	.	.	TRBJ2-1	CASSTGVDEQFF	TGTGCCAGCAGTACGGGGGTGGATGAGCAGTTCTTC
TRBV20-1	.	.	TRBJ2-5	CSARQVGETQYF	TGCAGTGCTAGGCAGGTTGGGGAGACCCAGTACTTC
TRBV7-2	.	.	TRBJ2-7	CASSLSRVRSYEQYF	TGTGCCAGCAGCTTATCCAGGGTCCGCTCCTACGAGCAGTACTTC
TRBV29-1	.	.	TRBJ2-1	CSVEAMVDPQFF	TGCAGCGTTGAAGCCATGGTCGACCCCCAGTTCTTC
TRBV18	few	.	TRBJ2-3	CASSPRDTDTQYF	TGTGCCAGCTCACCACGGGACACAGATACGCAGTATTTT
TRBV28	.	TRBD2	TRBJ2-1	CASSRGSGVFEQFF	TGTGCCAGCAGTCGGGGTAGCGGGGTATTTGAGCAGTTCTTC
TRBV20-1	.	TRBD2	TRBJ2-1	CSASGTRGSREQFF	TGCAGTGCCTCCGGGACTAGGGGCTCCCGTGAGCAGTTCTTC
TRBV12-3/TRBV12-4	few	.	TRBJ2-1	CASSFGSQTYNEQFF	TGTGCCAGCAGTTTCGGCAGCCAAACCTACAATGAGCAGTTCTTC
TRBV12-3/TRBV12-4	.	.	TRBJ1-4	CASSPWGRGTNEKLFF	TGTGCCAGCAGCCCATGGGGTAGGGGGACTAATGAAAAACTGTTTTTT
TRBV20-1	few	.	TRBJ1-2	CSARTRPYGYTF	TGCAGTGCTAGAACTAGGCCCTATGGCTACACCTTC
TRBV20-1	few	TRBD1	TRBJ1-4	CSASQGVSREKLFF	TGCAGTGCTAGCCAGGGGGTCAGCCGGGAAAAACTGTTTTTT
TRBV28	few	TRBD2	TRBJ2-1	CASRTRTSGRTYNEQFF	TGTGCCAGCAGGACCCGGACTAGCGGGAGAACCTACAATGAGCAGTTCTTC
TRBV12-3/TRBV12-4	few	.	TRBJ2-1	CASSLRSEQFF	TGTGCCAGCAGTTTAAGGTCGGAGCAGTTCTTC
TRBV20-1	.	TRBD1	TRBJ2-1	CSATDLRDRGRREQFF	TGCAGTGCAACCGACCTCCGGGACAGGGGGCGTCGTGAGCAGTTCTTC
TRBV5-1	.	.	TRBJ2-1	CASSLSPAALFGGNEQFF	TGCGCCAGCAGCTTGAGCCCGGCCGCACTGTTCGGGGGCAATGAGCAGTTCTTC
TRBV12-3/TRBV12-4	.	TRBD2	TRBJ2-7	CASSRRGPSGSGEQYF	TGTGCCAGCAGTCGCCGGGGTCCTAGCGGGAGCGGTGAGCAGTACTTC
TRBV13	.	.	TRBJ2-4	CASSSPGVVAKNIQYF	TGTGCCAGCAGCTCCCCAGGGGTCGTAGCCAAAAACATTCAGTACTTC
TRBV7-2	.	.	TRBJ2-7	CASSMPGTQFYEQYF	TGTGCCAGCAGCATGCCCGGGACTCAATTCTACGAGCAGTACTTC
TRBV5-1	many	.	TRBJ2-7	CASSDHRVLYEQYF	TGCGCCAGCAGCGACCACCGGGTGCTCTACGAGCAGTACTTC
TRBV12-3/TRBV12-4	.	TRBD1	TRBJ1-2	CASSLEGAYGYTF	TGTGCCAGCAGTTTAGAGGGGGCCTATGGCTACACCTTC
TRBV10-3	.	.	TRBJ2-1	CAADPGGSYNEQFF	TGTGCCGCTGACCCAGGAGGCTCCTACAATGAGCAGTTCTTC
TRBV12-3/TRBV12-4	few	TRBD1	TRBJ2-5	CASRDRGEETQYF	TGTGCCAGCAGAGACAGGGGTGAGGAGACCCAGTACTTC
TRBV3-1	few	.	TRBJ2-1	CASSLSDGYNEQFF	TGTGCCAGCAGCCTTTCAGACGGCTACAATGAGCAGTTCTTC
TRBV6-2/TRBV6-3	few	TRBD1	TRBJ2-7	CASSLRDRAPYEQYF	TGTGCCAGCAGCCTCCGGGACAGGGCACCCTACGAGCAGTACTTC
TRBV5-5	.	TRBD2	TRBJ2-1	CASSSAPGTSGYNEQFF	TGTGCCAGCAGCTCGGCACCCGGGACTAGCGGCTACAATGAGCAGTTCTTC
TRBV4-2	.	TRBD2	TRBJ2-2	CASSQDRAGANTGELFF	TGTGCCAGCAGCCAAGATCGAGCGGGAGCAAACACCGGGGAGCTGTTTTTT
TRBV5-1	many	TRBD1	TRBJ2-1	CASSLEGQNNEQFF	TGCGCCAGCAGCTTGGAGGGACAGAACAATGAGCAGTTCTTC
TRBV10-3	few	.	TRBJ1-5	CAISDANQPQHF	TGTGCCATCAGTGACGCCAATCAGCCCCAGCATTTT
TRBV12-3/TRBV12-4	many	TRBD1	TRBJ2-7	CASRRDRGPYEQYF	TGTGCCAGCAGACGGGACAGGGGTCCCTACGAGCAGTACTTC
TRBV5-1	.	TRBD1	TRBJ1-5	CASSPTGDSNQPQHF	TGCGCCAGCAGCCCCACAGGGGATAGTAATCAGCCCCAGCATTTT
TRBV25-1	few	.	TRBJ2-5	CASSMTGRETQYF	TGTGCCAGCAGTATGACAGGTCGGGAGACCCAGTACTTC
TRBV28	.	TRBD2	TRBJ2-5	CASRPGLAMSGPFRETQYF	TGTGCCAGCAGGCCGGGACTAGCGATGAGCGGTCCCTTTAGAGAGACCCAGTACTTC
TRBV3-1	.	.	TRBJ1-3	CASSSDSGTSGNTIYF	TGTGCCAGCAGCTCGGACAGCGGGACCTCTGGAAACACCATATATTTT
TRBV25-1	.	.	TRBJ1-1	CASSAGIVTEAFF	TGTGCCAGCAGTGCCGGGATTGTCACTGAAGCTTTCTTT
TRBV27	.	.	TRBJ2-6	CASSLKAGLSGANVLTF	TGTGCCAGCAGTTTAAAGGCCGGACTGTCTGGGGCCAACGTCCTGACTTTC
TRBV2	.	.	TRBJ1-5	CASSEAGGQPQHF	TGTGCCAGCAGTGAAGCAGGAGGGCAGCCCCAGCATTTT
TRBV12-3/TRBV12-4	few	.	TRBJ2-2	CASGLRRNTGELFF	TGTGCCAGCGGCCTTAGGCGCAACACCGGGGAGCTGTTTTTT
TRBV3-1	few	.	TRBJ2-2	CASSRSAAGELFF	TGTGCCAGCAGCCGTAGCGCGGCCGGGGAGCTGTTTTTT
TRBV6-1	.	.	TRBJ2-7	CASSITGGGVYEQYF	TGTGCCAGCAGTATCACAGGAGGGGGTGTCTACGAGCAGTACTTC
TRBV5-1	few	TRBD2	TRBJ2-2	CASSFGLAGIESGELFF	TGCGCCAGCAGCTTCGGACTAGCGGGTATAGAATCCGGGGAGCTGTTTTTT
TRBV5-6	.	TRBD1	TRBJ2-4	CASSSGQALLVPTKNIQYF	TGTGCCAGCAGCTCAGGACAGGCCCTATTAGTCCCGACCAAAAACATTCAGTACTTC
TRBV20-1	.	.	TRBJ1-1	CSAPMMGGTTNTEAFF	TGCAGTGCCCCTATGATGGGGGGCACTACGAACACTGAAGCTTTCTTT
TRBV7-9	.	TRBD1	TRBJ2-2	CASSFGTGFTGELFF	TGTGCCAGCAGCTTTGGGACAGGGTTCACCGGGGAGCTGTTTTTT
TRBV24-1	few	TRBD2	TRBJ2-1	CATSDPSGAPYNEQFF	TGTGCCACCAGTGACCCTAGCGGGGCTCCCTACAATGAGCAGTTCTTC
TRBV7-6	.	.	TRBJ2-1	CASSWRLEGSYNEQFF	TGTGCCAGCAGCTGGCGTCTGGAAGGGTCCTACAATGAGCAGTTCTTC
TRBV5-6	few	.	TRBJ2-2	CASSLSFGELFF	TGTGCCAGCAGCTTGAGTTTCGGGGAGCTGTTTTTT
TRBV29-1	few	.	TRBJ2-5	CSVVSRETQYF	TGCAGCGTTGTATCCCGGGAGACCCAGTACTTC
TRBV20-1	few	TRBD1	TRBJ1-2	CSAIHRGLYGYTF	TGCAGTGCTATACACAGGGGGCTCTATGGCTACACCTTC
TRBV12-3/TRBV12-4	.	.	TRBJ1-6	CASSFRGDSPLHF	TGTGCCAGCAGTTTTCGGGGGGACTCACCCCTCCACTTT
TRBV9	few	.	TRBJ2-2	CASTGDLSAGELFF	TGTGCCAGCACCGGGGACCTCTCCGCCGGGGAGCTGTTTTTT
TRBV11-2	few	.	TRBJ1-1	CASSFRPREEAFF	TGTGCCAGCAGCTTCAGGCCGCGTGAAGAAGCTTTCTTT
TRBV5-1	.	.	TRBJ2-1	CASSSNSLGRGNEQFF	TGCGCCAGCAGCTCGAATTCACTAGGACGGGGCAATGAGCAGTTCTTC
TRBV5-1	.	.	TRBJ2-1	CASSLEQSSYNEQFF	TGCGCCAGCAGCTTGGAACAAAGCTCCTACAATGAGCAGTTCTTC